This TCR beta chain was observed in a study of cytomegalovirus exposure and HLA in healthy donors. Study-wide points: Presence/absence analyses assumed roughly uniform sequencing depth across donors. In vitro work confirmed that a few CMV-associated chains recognize CMV antigens. A prior analysis recorded that most TCR beta V segments were productive about 87% or about 30% of the time.

The CDR3 runs 16 residues. The V gene lost 1 base and the J gene lost 5 bases, with 15 bases spanning the gap. CDR1 and CDR2 from the germline V gene are LGHNA and YSLEER. On this clone: Antigen: not known.

Amplification used 60 Vbeta primers and 13 Jbeta primers. Profiled with immunoSEQ multiplex PCR; TCRdb holds only in-frame clones, not every one. The data hold some 200,000 clones, with 75% to 90% observed a single time. V and J are TRBV4-3 and TRBJ2-1, with no clear D. This sequence was found in a boy younger than 18 in good health and CMV-seronegative. The sequenced sample consisted of PBMCs. The CDR3 loop reads CASSQVPSPADNEQFF. The CDR3 coding sequence is TGCGCCAGCAGCCAAGTGCCCAGTCCCGCGGACAATGAGCAGTTCTTC.